Following are 2 T cell receptor beta chains from one sample sequenced in a study of CD8 T cells in Susac syndrome (dated by TCRdb to between 2018 and 2020). Libraries were made using the immunoSEQ multiplex PCR assay. RNA was extracted with the RNeasy kit and about 0.5 to 1 ug was reverse transcribed using random hexamers. In TCRdb, the public reads were trimmed at Q25 with fastp and aligned with MiXCR, with productive beta chains retained. Every distinct CDR3 protein forms one entry, paired with its most common genes and DNA. This sample gives approximately 120,000 distinct CDR3 sequences in total; 90% to 95% of them show up just once. The ten largest account for around 0.21% of the sample. Sequenced sample: CD8+ T cells from PBMCs. These receptors came from a human donor with Susac syndrome.

The chain is built from TRBV25-1 and TRBJ1-5; 7 bases are shared with TRBD1. CDR1 and CDR2 (germline): MGHDK, SYGVNS. Trimming took 6 bases from V and 4 from J; bases not matched to a gene: 6. This CDR3 is 14 amino acids long. The CDR3 here is CASRYRDSNQPQHF. CDR3 nucleotides: TGTGCCAGCAGATACCGGGACAGTAATCAGCCCCAGCATTTT.

This chain uses TRBV7-8 with TRBJ1-1; no definite D call. This CDR3 is 14 amino acids long. Trimming removed 5 bases at V and 1 base at J, with 11 bases between. Germline CDR1 and CDR2: SGHVS and FQNEAQ. DNA for the CDR3: TGTGCCAGCAGCCCACCCTCGCGGAACACTGAAGCTTTCTTT. This encodes CASSPPSRNTEAFF.